The entry below describes one TCR beta chain. The data originate from a study of T cell changes during pregnancy in multiple sclerosis. Generated by immunoSEQ multiplex PCR, the TCRdb table keeps only in-frame clones and is missing some. The sample lists roughly 65,000 clones, around 90% occurring once. This specimen consisted of peripheral blood, obtained in the third trimester of pregnancy. This receptor was taken from a female donor in good health, enrolled as a control in a pregnancy study.

CDR3 loop: CASSLGQTLNTEAFF. CDR3 sequence (DNA): TGCGCCAGCAGCTTGGGACAGACCTTGAACACTGAAGCTTTCTTT. This chain uses TRBV5-1 with TRBJ1-1, with a possible D match to TRBD1 (5 bases). Looked up from germline, CDR1 is SGHRS and CDR2 is YFSETQ. CDR3 length equals 15 residues. V was shortened by 0 bases and J by 0 bases, with 9 bases between the two germline ends.